The T cell receptor beta chain described here comes from a study of metastatic and nonmetastatic thyroid tumors. This clone was detected ten times or more. Using MiXCR, TCRdb reanalyzed the PCR reads. The sample holds about 27,000 clones, over 10% seen once. Until they underwent thyroid surgery, no patient had received any treatment. The TCR sequence derives from a female donor with papillary thyroid cancer or a benign thyroid nodule (not recorded which). Some clones in this sample may be carry-over from other donors' samples. Sequenced input: blood.

As DNA, the CDR3 is TGTGCCAGCAGTGTGGAAGAATACAATGAGCAGTTCTTC. Translating it yields CASSVEEYNEQFF. This chain links TRBV6-1 with TRBJ2-1; D ambiguous. CDR1 is MNHNS and CDR2 is SASEGT in the germline V gene. V dropped 4 bases and J dropped 4 bases, with 8 bases sitting between them. This CDR3 is built from 13 residues.